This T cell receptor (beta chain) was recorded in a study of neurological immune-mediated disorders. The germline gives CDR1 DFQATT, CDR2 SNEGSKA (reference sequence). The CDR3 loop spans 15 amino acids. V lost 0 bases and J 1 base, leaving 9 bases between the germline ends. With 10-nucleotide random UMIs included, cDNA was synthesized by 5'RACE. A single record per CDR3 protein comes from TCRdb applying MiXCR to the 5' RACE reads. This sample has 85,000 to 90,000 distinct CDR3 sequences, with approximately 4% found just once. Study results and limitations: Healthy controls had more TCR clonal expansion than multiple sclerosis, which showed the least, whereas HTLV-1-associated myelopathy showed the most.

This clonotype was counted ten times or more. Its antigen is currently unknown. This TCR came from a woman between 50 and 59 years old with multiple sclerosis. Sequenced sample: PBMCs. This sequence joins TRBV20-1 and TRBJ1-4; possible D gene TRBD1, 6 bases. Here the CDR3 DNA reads TGCAGTGCTAGAGATATACAGGGAACTAATGAAAAACTGTTTTTT. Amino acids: CSARDIQGTNEKLFF.